This T cell receptor beta chain is from a study of blood T cell repertoires in COVID-19. Across the study: Samples came from the United States, Italy and Spain, spanning acute and convalescent COVID-19. The analysed material was cDNA or gDNA that came from T cells, B-cell-depleted T cells, or PBMCs.

The participants were between about 18 and 90 years old and came from some 23 US areas. Cohort 3 recovery required two negative PCRs, clearance, or symptom resolution. Using immunoSEQ multiplex PCR, the repertoire was profiled, and TCRdb retains in-frame clones only, with some absent. Of 200,000 to 300,000 clones in the sample, roughly nine tenths were seen once. CDR1 is LNHDA and CDR2 is SQIVND in the germline V gene (reference sequence). The length of the CDR3 is 13 residues. V lost 9 bases to trimming and J lost 1 base, with 12 bases between them. The chain recombines TRBV19 with TRBJ1-1, with TRBD1 as a possible D gene (5 bases). The origin of this receptor is a woman between 18 and 29 years old who had recovered from COVID-19. Sequencing used PBMCs or T cells enriched from blood (not recorded which). The CDR3 sequence is CASQQEENTEAFF. The CDR3 nucleotides are TGTGCCAGCCAACAGGAAGAGAACACTGAAGCTTTCTTT.